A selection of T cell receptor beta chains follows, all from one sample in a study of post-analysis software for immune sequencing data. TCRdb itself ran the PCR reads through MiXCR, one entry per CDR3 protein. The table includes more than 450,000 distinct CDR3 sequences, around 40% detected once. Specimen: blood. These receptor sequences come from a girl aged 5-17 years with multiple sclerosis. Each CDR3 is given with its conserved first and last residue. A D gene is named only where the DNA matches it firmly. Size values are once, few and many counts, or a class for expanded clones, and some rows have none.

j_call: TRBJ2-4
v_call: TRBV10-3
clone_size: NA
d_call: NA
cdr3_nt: TGTGCCATCAGTGATACGGGTCTAAACATTCAGTACTTC
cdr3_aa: CAISDTGLNIQYF

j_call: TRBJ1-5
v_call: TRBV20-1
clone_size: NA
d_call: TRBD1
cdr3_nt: TGCAGTGCTTCCGCCGGGACAGGGATTCAGCCCCAGCATTTT
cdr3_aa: CSASAGTGIQPQHF

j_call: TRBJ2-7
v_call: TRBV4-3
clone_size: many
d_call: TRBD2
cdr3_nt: TGCGCCAGCAGCCAAGATCTAGCGGGAGGGCTCCTCTCCTACGAGCAGTACTTC
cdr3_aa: CASSQDLAGGLLSYEQYF

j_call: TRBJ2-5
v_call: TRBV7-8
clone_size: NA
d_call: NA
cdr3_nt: TGTGCCAGCACCTCGGGTAGTTTGGAGACCCAGTACTTC
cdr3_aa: CASTSGSLETQYF

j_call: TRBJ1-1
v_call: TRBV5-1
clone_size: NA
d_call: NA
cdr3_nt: TGCGCCAGCAGCGTCGGGGATCGGGGCACTGAAGCTTTCTTT
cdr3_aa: CASSVGDRGTEAFF

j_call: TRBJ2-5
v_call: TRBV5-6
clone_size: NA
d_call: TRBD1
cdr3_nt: TGTGCCAGCAGCTTCCGGGACAGTCAAGAGACCCAGTACTTC
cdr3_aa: CASSFRDSQETQYF

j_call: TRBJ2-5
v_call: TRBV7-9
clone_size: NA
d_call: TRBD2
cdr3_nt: TGTGCCAGCAGCCTCGGGACTAGCGGGAGAGGTGGAGAGACCCAGTACTTC
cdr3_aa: CASSLGTSGRGGETQYF

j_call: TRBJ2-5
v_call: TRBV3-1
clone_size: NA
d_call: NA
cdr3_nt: TGTGCCAGCAGCCACCCCGGGACGGAGGGGAAACAGTACTTC
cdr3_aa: CASSHPGTEGKQYF

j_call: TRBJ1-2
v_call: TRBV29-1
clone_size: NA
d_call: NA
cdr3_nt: TGCAGCGTTGGAGGGAATCACTATGGCTACACCTTC
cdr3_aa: CSVGGNHYGYTF

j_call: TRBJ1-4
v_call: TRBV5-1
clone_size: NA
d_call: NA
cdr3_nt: TGCGCCAGCAGCTTGCTCGGACGAGTTAATGAAAAACTGTTTTTT
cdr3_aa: CASSLLGRVNEKLFF

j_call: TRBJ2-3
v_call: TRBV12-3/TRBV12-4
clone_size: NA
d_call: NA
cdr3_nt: TGTGCCAGCAGCCCGAGCGGGCGGACCACAGATACGGAGTATTTT
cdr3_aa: CASSPSGRTTDTEYF

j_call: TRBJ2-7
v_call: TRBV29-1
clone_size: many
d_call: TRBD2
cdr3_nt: TGCAGCGTTGGGGCGGGAGCTTCCTACGAGCAGTACTTC
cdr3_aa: CSVGAGASYEQYF

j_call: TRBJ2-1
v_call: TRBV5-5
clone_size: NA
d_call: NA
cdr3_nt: TGTGCCAGCAGCTTGGCGGGGTTGACCTCCTACAATGAGCAGTTCTTC
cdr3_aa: CASSLAGLTSYNEQFF

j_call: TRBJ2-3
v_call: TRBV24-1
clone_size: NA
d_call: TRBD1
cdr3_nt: TGTGCCACCAGTGATCCCTCGACAGGGGACGCAGATACGCAGTATTTT
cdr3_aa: CATSDPSTGDADTQYF

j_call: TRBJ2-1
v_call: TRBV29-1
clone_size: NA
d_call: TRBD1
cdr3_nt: TGCAGCGTTGAGTGGACAGGGGGAATGATGTACAATGAGCAGTTCTTC
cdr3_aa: CSVEWTGGMMYNEQFF

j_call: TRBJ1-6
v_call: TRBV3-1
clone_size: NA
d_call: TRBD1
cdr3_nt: TGTGCCACTTCGGGACAGCCGAATTCACCCCTCCACTTT
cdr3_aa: CATSGQPNSPLHF

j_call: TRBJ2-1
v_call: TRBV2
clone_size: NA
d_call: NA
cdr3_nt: TGTGCCAGCAGTGGCGGGACCATCAATGAGCAGTTCTTC
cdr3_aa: CASSGGTINEQFF

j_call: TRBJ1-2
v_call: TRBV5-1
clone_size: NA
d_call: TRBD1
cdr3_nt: TGCGCCAGCAGTCGGACAGGGGACCGCGATGGCTACACCTTC
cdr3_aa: CASSRTGDRDGYTF

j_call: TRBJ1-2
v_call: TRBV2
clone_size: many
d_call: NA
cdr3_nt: TGTGCCAGCAGTGAGGGCTATGGCTACACCTTC
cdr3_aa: CASSEGYGYTF

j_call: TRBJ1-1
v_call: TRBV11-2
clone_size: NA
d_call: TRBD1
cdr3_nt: TGTGCCAGCAGCTTACCCGGGACAGTGAACACTGAAGCTTTCTTT
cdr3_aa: CASSLPGTVNTEAFF

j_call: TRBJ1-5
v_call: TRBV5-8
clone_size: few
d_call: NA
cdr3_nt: TGTGCCAGCAGCCCCAGCTACTTAATCAATCAGCCCCAGCATTTT
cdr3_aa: CASSPSYLINQPQHF

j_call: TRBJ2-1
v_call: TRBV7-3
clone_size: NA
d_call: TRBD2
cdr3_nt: TGTGCCAGCAGCTTACTAGCGGGGGGGGTGGATGAGCAGTTCTTC
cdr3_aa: CASSLLAGGVDEQFF

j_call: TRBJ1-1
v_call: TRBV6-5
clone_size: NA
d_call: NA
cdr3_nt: TGTGCCAGCAGTTACGGTTTGGGGCAGAGCAACACTGAAGCTTTCTTT
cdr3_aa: CASSYGLGQSNTEAFF

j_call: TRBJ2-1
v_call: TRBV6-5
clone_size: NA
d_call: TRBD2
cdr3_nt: TGTGCCAGCAGTTACTCGGAAGGACTAGCGCTCGATGAGCAGTTCTTC
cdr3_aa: CASSYSEGLALDEQFF

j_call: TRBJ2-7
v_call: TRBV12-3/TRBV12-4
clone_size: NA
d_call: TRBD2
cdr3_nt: TGTGCCAGCAGCCCAAACCCCGGGACTAGCGGGATCGAGCAGTACTTC
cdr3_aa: CASSPNPGTSGIEQYF

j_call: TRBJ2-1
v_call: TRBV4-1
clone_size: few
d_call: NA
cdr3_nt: TGCGCCAGCAGCTCCCGGGACAAAGGGAATGAGCAGTTCTTC
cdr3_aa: CASSSRDKGNEQFF

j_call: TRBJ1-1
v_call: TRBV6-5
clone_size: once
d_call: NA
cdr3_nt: TGTGCCAGCAGTTACTCTTCCATACCGAACACTGAAGCTTTCTTT
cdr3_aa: CASSYSSIPNTEAFF

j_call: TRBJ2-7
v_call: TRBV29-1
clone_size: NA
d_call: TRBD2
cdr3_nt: TGCAGCGTTGGTCTAGCGGGGGGCCGTACTTCCTACAATGAGCAGTACTTC
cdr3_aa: CSVGLAGGRTSYNEQYF

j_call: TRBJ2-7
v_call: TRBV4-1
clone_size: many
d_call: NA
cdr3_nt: TGCGCCAGCAGCCCCCGGCAAGGGACCTACGAGCAGTACTTC
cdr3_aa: CASSPRQGTYEQYF

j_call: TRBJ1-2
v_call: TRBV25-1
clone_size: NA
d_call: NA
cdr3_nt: TGTGCCAGCAGCGTAGGGGGGAGGAACTATGGCTACACCTTC
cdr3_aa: CASSVGGRNYGYTF

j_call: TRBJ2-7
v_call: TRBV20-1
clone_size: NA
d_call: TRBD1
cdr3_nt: TGCAGTGTTAGTCCTGACCTGAGGACAGGGGGTTACGAGCAGTACTTC
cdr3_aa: CSVSPDLRTGGYEQYF

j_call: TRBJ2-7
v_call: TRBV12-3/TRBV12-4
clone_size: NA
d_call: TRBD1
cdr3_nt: TGTGCCAGCAGTCGTCGGGGACAGGGTTCCGAGCAGTACTTC
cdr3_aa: CASSRRGQGSEQYF